A selection of T cell receptor beta chains follows, all from one sample in a study of regulatory T cells in long-lasting Graves disease. TCRdb itself ran the multiplex PCR reads through MiXCR, one entry per CDR3 protein. The table shows 360,000 or so distinct CDR3 sequences, with 20% to 25% occurring only once. Sequenced material: peripheral blood mononuclear cells (PBMCs), taken when the disease was refractory, from a patient treated with antithyroid drugs. The receptor set was obtained from a middle-aged woman with Graves disease. The CDR3 runs from the conserved cysteine through the conserved F or W. Fields, in order: J gene, D gene, V gene, CDR3 length, clone size, CDR3 DNA, CDR3 protein. A D gene is named only where the DNA matches it firmly. A row's size may be missing; if present it is once, few, many or a size class.

j_gene: TRBJ2-2; d_gene: TRBD2; v_gene: TRBV25-1; len: 17; abundance: NA; CDR3nt: TGTGCCAGCAAAGGTCGAGCGGGAGCTTCGGACACCGGGGAGCTGTTTTTT; CDR3aa: CASKGRAGASDTGELFF
j_gene: TRBJ1-6; d_gene: NA; v_gene: TRBV15; len: 16; abundance: many; CDR3nt: TGTGCCACCAGCAGAGATGTAAGCGTTTCTAATTCACCCCTCCACTTT; CDR3aa: CATSRDVSVSNSPLHF
j_gene: TRBJ2-3; d_gene: TRBD2; v_gene: TRBV20-1; len: 15; abundance: NA; CDR3nt: TGCAGTGCTAGAGATCGGACTAGATGGTCAGATACGCAGTATTTT; CDR3aa: CSARDRTRWSDTQYF
j_gene: TRBJ1-4; d_gene: NA; v_gene: TRBV2; len: 14; abundance: many; CDR3nt: TGTGCCAGCACCGCCGAGGCAACTAATGAAAAACTGTTTTTT; CDR3aa: CASTAEATNEKLFF
j_gene: TRBJ2-3; d_gene: TRBD2; v_gene: TRBV11-2; len: 16; abundance: NA; CDR3nt: TGTGCCAGCAGCCTGAGGCTAGCGGATAACACAGATACGCAGTATTTT; CDR3aa: CASSLRLADNTDTQYF
j_gene: TRBJ2-7; d_gene: TRBD2; v_gene: TRBV2; len: 15; abundance: many; CDR3nt: TGTGCCAGCAGAGAAGAGGCGGGAGGGTTCTACGAGCAGTACTTC; CDR3aa: CASREEAGGFYEQYF
j_gene: TRBJ2-7; d_gene: NA; v_gene: TRBV6-5; len: 13; abundance: NA; CDR3nt: TGTGCCAGCAGTTACTCGGTGGGTCCCGAGCAGTACTTC; CDR3aa: CASSYSVGPEQYF
j_gene: TRBJ2-5; d_gene: NA; v_gene: TRBV18; len: 16; abundance: few; CDR3nt: TGTGCCAGCTCACCACCGCGGCGGGTCCAACAAGAGACCCAGTACTTC; CDR3aa: CASSPPRRVQQETQYF
j_gene: TRBJ2-5; d_gene: TRBD2; v_gene: TRBV13; len: 15; abundance: few; CDR3nt: TGTGCCAGCAGCTTTAAGGCGGGAGGGCCTGGGACCCAGTACTTC; CDR3aa: CASSFKAGGPGTQYF
j_gene: TRBJ2-3; d_gene: TRBD1; v_gene: TRBV19; len: 16; abundance: once; CDR3nt: TGTGCCAGTAGTTTGCAGCCGGGACAGGGGACAGATACGCAGTATTTT; CDR3aa: CASSLQPGQGTDTQYF
j_gene: TRBJ1-1; d_gene: NA; v_gene: TRBV5-1; len: 14; abundance: NA; CDR3nt: TGCGCCAGCAGCATCGGGACGGTGAACACTGAAGCTTTCTTT; CDR3aa: CASSIGTVNTEAFF
j_gene: TRBJ2-2; d_gene: NA; v_gene: TRBV28; len: 20; abundance: NA; CDR3nt: TGTGCCAGCAGTTTTTACCTACAAGGGGCTAGGGGAAGCGGGACCGGGGAGCTGTTTTTT; CDR3aa: CASSFYLQGARGSGTGELFF
j_gene: TRBJ2-7; d_gene: NA; v_gene: TRBV3-1; len: 15; abundance: few; CDR3nt: TGTGCCAGCAGCCCAGACAGAGGAATTGCCTACGAGCAGTACTTC; CDR3aa: CASSPDRGIAYEQYF
j_gene: TRBJ2-6; d_gene: NA; v_gene: TRBV5-8; len: 15; abundance: few; CDR3nt: TGTGCCAGCAACCACTACCCGTTCGGGGCCAACGTCCTGACTTTC; CDR3aa: CASNHYPFGANVLTF
j_gene: TRBJ1-3; d_gene: NA; v_gene: TRBV20-1; len: 15; abundance: NA; CDR3nt: TGCAGTGCTACCTCCCCCAGGGACTCTGGAAACACCATATATTTT; CDR3aa: CSATSPRDSGNTIYF
j_gene: TRBJ1-1; d_gene: TRBD1; v_gene: TRBV6-1; len: 15; abundance: many; CDR3nt: TGTGCCAGCAGTGTGGCGGGACAGTTGAACACTGAAGCTTTCTTT; CDR3aa: CASSVAGQLNTEAFF
j_gene: TRBJ2-6; d_gene: TRBD1; v_gene: TRBV12-3/TRBV12-4; len: 18; abundance: NA; CDR3nt: TGTGCCAGCAGCCTACGGAGACAGGGCTTCTCTGGGGCCAACGTCCTGACTTTC; CDR3aa: CASSLRRQGFSGANVLTF
j_gene: TRBJ1-4; d_gene: NA; v_gene: TRBV5-4; len: 13; abundance: NA; CDR3nt: TGTGCCAGCAGCCCAACCCGAGGGGAAAAACTGTTTTTT; CDR3aa: CASSPTRGEKLFF
j_gene: TRBJ2-2; d_gene: NA; v_gene: TRBV28; len: 17; abundance: many; CDR3nt: TGTGCCAGCAGCACCGCAATGGGACCGCCTGACACCGGGGAGCTGTTTTTT; CDR3aa: CASSTAMGPPDTGELFF
j_gene: TRBJ2-6; d_gene: NA; v_gene: TRBV5-1; len: 13; abundance: few; CDR3nt: TGCGCCACCCTACTCCTCGGGGCCAACGTCCTGACTTTC; CDR3aa: CATLLLGANVLTF
j_gene: TRBJ2-7; d_gene: TRBD1; v_gene: TRBV28; len: 15; abundance: many; CDR3nt: TGTGCCAGCAGTTTTCACGGGACAGGGAATTACGAGCAGTACTTC; CDR3aa: CASSFHGTGNYEQYF
j_gene: TRBJ2-4; d_gene: NA; v_gene: TRBV6-1; len: 15; abundance: many; CDR3nt: TGTGCCAGCAGTGGGGGGAACCAAGCCAAAAACATTCAGTACTTC; CDR3aa: CASSGGNQAKNIQYF
j_gene: TRBJ1-1; d_gene: TRBD1; v_gene: TRBV5-1; len: 13; abundance: many; CDR3nt: TGCGCCAGCAGCTGGGACCGGGACAGCAAAGCTTTCTTT; CDR3aa: CASSWDRDSKAFF
j_gene: TRBJ2-7; d_gene: TRBD1; v_gene: TRBV11-2; len: 13; abundance: many; CDR3nt: TGTGCCAGCAGCTTCTCTCCAGGGGGCGAGCAGTACTTC; CDR3aa: CASSFSPGGEQYF